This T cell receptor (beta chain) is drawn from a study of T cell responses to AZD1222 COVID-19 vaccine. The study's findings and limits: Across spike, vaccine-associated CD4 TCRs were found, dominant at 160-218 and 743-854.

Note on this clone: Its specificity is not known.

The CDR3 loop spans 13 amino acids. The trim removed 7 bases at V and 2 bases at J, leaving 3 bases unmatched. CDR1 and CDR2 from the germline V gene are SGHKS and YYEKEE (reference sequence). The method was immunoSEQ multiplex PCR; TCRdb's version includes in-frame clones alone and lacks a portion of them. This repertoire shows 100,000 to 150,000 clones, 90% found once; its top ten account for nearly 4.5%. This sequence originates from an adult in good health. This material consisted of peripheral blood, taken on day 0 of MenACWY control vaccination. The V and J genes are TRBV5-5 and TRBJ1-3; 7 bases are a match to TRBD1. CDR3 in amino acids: CASATGAGNTIYF. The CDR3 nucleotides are TGTGCCAGCGCAACAGGGGCTGGAAACACCATATATTTT.